The present TCR beta chain was sequenced within a study of cytomegalovirus exposure and HLA in healthy donors. As for the study in general: According to later analysis, the same platform produced the 120 validation and 666 first-cohort repertoires. Findings and limits, study-wide: The study designated 160 or so TCR beta chains cytomegalovirus-associated.

Germline loops: CDR1 SNHLY, CDR2 FYNNEI. The CDR3 is 13 amino acids. Trimming stripped 6 bases from V and 5 bases from J, with 13 bases between. Clones were read by immunoSEQ multiplex PCR, and TCRdb kept only the in-frame ones, dropping some. Among under 150,000 clones listed, around nine tenths were seen once. Of note for this clone: Antigen specificity is unknown.

The TCR sequence derives from a woman aged 18 to 35 in good health and CMV-seropositive. The sample consisted of PBMCs. V usage is TRBV2 and J usage is TRBJ1-1; D may be TRBD1 (6 bases). Here the CDR3 reads CASSARGRTEAFF. CDR3 DNA sequence: TGTGCCAGCAGCGCCAGGGGTCGGACTGAAGCTTTCTTT.